This T cell receptor (beta chain) emerged from a study of early T cells in non-severe SARS-CoV-2 infection. There are many counts of this clonotype. The CDR3 extends over 16 amino acids. Per germline, CDR1 SGHVS and CDR2 FQNEAQ. Losses at the gene ends were 4 bases for V and 1 base for J; bases not matched to a gene: 9. A single record per CDR3 protein comes from TCRdb applying MiXCR to the 5' RACE reads. The sample holds approximately 40,000 distinct CDR3 sequences, 9.5% to 13% seen once. Sequencing was carried out using whole blood. This TCR was sampled from an adult who was a healthcare worker with PCR-confirmed SARS-CoV-2 infection or an uninfected control (not recorded which). The chain uses TRBV7-8 and TRBJ2-5, with 7 bases aligning to TRBD1. The CDR3 is CASSSRNRGTQETQYF. The CDR3 DNA reads as TGTGCCAGCAGCTCCCGAAACAGGGGAACCCAAGAGACCCAGTACTTC.